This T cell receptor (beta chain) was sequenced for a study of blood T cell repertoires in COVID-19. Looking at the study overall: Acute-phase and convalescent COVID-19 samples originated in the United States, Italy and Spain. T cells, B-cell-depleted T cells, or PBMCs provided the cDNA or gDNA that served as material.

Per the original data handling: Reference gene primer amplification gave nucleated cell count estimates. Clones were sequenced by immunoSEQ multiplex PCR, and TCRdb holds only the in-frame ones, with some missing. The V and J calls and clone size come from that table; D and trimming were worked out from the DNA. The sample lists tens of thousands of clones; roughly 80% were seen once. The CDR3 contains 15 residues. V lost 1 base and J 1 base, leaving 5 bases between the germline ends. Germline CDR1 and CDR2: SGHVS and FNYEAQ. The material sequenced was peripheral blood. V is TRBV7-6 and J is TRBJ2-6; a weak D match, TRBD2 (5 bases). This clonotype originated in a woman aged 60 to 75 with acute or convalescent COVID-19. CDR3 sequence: CASSLGRSGANVLTF. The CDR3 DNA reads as TGTGCCAGCAGCTTAGGGAGGTCTGGGGCCAACGTCCTGACTTTC.